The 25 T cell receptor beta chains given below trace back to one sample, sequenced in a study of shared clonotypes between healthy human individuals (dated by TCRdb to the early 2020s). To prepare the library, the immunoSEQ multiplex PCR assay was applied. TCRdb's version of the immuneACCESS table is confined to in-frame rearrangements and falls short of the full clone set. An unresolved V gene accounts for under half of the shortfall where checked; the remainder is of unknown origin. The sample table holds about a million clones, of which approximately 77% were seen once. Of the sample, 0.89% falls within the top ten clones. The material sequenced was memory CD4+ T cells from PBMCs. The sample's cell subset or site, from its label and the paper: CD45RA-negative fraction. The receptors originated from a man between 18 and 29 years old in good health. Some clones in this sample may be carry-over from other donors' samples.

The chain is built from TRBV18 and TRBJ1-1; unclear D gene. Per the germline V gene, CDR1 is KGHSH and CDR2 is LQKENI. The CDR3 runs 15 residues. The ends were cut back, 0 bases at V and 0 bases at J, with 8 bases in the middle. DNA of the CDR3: TGTGCCAGCTCACCACCCACGGCCCTGAACACTGAAGCTTTCTTT. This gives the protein CASSPPTALNTEAFF.

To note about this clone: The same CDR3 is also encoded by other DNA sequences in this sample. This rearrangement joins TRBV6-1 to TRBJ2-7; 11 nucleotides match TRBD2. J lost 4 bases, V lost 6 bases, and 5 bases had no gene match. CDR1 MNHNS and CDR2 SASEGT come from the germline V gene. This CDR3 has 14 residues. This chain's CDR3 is CASRLAGGGYEQYF. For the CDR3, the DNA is TGTGCCAGCAGGCTAGCGGGAGGTGGGTACGAGCAGTACTTC.

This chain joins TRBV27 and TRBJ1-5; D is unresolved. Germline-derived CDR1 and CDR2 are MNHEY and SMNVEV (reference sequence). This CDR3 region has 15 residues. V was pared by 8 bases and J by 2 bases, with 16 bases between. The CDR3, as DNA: TGTGCCAGCCGACCGCTTCGGGATGGCAATCAGCCCCAGCATTTT. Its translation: CASRPLRDGNQPQHF.

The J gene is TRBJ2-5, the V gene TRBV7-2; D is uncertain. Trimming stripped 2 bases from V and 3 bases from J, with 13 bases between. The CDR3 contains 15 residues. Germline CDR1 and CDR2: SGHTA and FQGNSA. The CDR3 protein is CASSLNSPPEETQYF. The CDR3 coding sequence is TGTGCCAGCAGCTTAAACAGCCCCCCAGAAGAGACCCAGTACTTC.

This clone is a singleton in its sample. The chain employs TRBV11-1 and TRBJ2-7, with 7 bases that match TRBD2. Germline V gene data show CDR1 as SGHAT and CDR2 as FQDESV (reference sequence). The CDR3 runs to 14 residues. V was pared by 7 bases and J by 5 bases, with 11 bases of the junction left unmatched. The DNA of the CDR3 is TGTGCCAGCACACGGGCAGGGACTACGGACGAGCAGTACTTC. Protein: CASTRAGTTDEQYF.

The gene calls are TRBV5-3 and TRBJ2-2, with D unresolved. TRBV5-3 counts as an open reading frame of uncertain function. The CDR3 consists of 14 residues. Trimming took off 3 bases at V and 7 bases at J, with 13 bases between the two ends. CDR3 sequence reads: CARSYPRRSGELFF. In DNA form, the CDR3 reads TGTGCCAGAAGCTATCCCCGACGAAGCGGGGAGCTGTTTTTT.

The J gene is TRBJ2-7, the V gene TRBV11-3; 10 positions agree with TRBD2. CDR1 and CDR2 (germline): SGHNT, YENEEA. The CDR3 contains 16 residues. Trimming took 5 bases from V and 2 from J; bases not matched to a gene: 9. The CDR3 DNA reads TGTGCCAGCAGCCCAGTTGGACTAGCGGTTCCCTACGAGCAGTACTTC. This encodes CASSPVGLAVPYEQYF.

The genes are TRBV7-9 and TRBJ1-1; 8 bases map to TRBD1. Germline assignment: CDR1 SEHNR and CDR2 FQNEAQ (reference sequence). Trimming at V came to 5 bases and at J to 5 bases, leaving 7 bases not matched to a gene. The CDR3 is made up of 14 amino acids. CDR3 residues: CASSPDREGTEAFF. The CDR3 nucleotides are TGTGCCAGCAGCCCGGACAGGGAGGGAACTGAAGCTTTCTTT.

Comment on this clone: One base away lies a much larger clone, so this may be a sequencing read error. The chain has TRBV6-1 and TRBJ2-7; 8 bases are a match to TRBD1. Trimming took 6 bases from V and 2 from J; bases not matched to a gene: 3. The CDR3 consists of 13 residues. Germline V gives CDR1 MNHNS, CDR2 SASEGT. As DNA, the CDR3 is TGTGCCAGCAGGGGACAGGACACCTACGAGCAGTACTTC. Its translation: CASRGQDTYEQYF.

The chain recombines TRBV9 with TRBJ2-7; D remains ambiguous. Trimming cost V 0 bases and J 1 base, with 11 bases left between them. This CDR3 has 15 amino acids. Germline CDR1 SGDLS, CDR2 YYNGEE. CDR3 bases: TGTGCCAGCAGCGTAGGAGTTAAGGCTTCCTACGAGCAGTACTTC. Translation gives CASSVGVKASYEQYF.

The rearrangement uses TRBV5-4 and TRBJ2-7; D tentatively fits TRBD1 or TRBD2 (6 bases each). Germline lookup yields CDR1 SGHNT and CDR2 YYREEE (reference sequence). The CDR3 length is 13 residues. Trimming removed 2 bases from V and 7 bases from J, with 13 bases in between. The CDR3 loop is CASSFWGAPEQYF. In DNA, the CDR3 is TGTGCCAGCAGCTTTTGGGGGGCCCCTGAGCAGTACTTC. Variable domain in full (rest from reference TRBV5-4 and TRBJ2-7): ETGVTQSPTHLIKTRGQQVTLRCSSQSGHNTVSWYQQALGQGPQFIFQYYREEENGRGNFPPRFSGLQFPNYSSELNVNALELDDSALYLCASSFWGAPEQYFGPGTRLTVT.

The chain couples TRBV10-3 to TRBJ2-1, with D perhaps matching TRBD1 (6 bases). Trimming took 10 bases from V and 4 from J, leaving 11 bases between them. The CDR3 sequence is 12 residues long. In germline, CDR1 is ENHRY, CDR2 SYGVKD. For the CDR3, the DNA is TGTGCCACCGGGGACAAGTACAATGAGCAGTTCTTC. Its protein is CATGDKYNEQFF.

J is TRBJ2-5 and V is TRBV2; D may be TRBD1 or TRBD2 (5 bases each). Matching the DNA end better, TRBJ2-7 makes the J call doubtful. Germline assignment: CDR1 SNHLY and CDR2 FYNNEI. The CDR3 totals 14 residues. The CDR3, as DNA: TGTGCCAACAAACCCAATGGGGGAGCCTACGAGCAGTACTTC. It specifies CANKPNGGAYEQYF.

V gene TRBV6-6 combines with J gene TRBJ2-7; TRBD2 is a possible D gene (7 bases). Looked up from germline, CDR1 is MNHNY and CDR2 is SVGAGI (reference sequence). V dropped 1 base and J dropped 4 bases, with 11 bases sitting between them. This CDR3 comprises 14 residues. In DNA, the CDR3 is TGTGCCAGCAGTTACTTGGGGGGGCTATACGAGCAGTACTTC. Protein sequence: CASSYLGGLYEQYF.

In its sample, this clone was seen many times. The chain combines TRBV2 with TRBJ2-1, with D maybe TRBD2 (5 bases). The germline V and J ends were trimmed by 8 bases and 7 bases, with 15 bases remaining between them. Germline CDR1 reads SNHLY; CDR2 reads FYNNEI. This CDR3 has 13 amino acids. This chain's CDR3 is CASYLSGGNEQFF. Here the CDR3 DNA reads TGTGCCAGCTACCTCTCAGGAGGAAATGAGCAGTTCTTC.

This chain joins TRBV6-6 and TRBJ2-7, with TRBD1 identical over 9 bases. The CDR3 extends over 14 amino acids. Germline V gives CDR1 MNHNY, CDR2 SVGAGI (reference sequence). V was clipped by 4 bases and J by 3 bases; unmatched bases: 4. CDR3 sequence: CASSSRTGVYEQYF. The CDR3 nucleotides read TGTGCCAGCAGTTCGAGGACAGGGGTCTACGAGCAGTACTTC.

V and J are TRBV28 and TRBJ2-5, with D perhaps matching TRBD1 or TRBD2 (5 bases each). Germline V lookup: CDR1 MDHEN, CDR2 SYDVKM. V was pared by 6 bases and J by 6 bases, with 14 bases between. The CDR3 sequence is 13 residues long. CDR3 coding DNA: TGTGCCAGCAGCCGGGACCGAAGAAAGACCCAGTACTTC. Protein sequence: CASSRDRRKTQYF.

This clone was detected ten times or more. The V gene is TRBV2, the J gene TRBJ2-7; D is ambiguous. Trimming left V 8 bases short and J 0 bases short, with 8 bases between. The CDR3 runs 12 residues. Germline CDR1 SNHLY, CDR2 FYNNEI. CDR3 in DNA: TGTGCCAGCGGGATCCGCTCCTACGAGCAGTACTTC. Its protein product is CASGIRSYEQYF.

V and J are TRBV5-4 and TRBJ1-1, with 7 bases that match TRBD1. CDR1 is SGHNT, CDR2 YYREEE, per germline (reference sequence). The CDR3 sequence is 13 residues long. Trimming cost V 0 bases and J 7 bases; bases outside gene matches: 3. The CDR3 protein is CASSLGGDSEAFF. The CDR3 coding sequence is TGTGCCAGCAGCTTGGGAGGGGACAGTGAAGCTTTCTTT.

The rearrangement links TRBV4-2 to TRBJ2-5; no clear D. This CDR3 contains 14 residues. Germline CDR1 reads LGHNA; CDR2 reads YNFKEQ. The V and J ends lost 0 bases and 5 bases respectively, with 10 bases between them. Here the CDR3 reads CASSQERAGETQYF. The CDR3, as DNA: TGTGCCAGCAGCCAAGAAAGGGCCGGGGAGACCCAGTACTTC.

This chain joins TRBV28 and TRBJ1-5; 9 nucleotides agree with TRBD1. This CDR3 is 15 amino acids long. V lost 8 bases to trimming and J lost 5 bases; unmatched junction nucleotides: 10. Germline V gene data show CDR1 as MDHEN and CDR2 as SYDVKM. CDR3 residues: CASLGTGRGYQPQHF. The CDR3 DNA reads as TGTGCCAGCCTAGGGACAGGGAGGGGGTATCAGCCCCAGCATTTT.

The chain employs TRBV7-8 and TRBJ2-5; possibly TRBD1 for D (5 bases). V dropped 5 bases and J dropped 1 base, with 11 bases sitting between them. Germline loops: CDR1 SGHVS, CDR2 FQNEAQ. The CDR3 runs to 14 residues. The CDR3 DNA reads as TGTGCCAGCAGCCTACGACAGACCCAAGAGACCCAGTACTTC. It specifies CASSLRQTQETQYF.

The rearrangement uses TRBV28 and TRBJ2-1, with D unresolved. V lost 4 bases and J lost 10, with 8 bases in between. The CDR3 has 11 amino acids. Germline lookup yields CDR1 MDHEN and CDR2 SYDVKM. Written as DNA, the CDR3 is TGTGCCAGCAGTTCACTACCGGAGCAGTTCTTC. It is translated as CASSSLPEQFF.

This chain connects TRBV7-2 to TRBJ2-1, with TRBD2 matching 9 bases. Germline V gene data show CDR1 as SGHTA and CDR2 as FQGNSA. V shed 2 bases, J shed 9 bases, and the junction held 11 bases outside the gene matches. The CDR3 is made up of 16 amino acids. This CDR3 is CASSLIPSGTQGEQFF. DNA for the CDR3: TGTGCCAGCAGCTTAATCCCTAGCGGGACTCAGGGTGAGCAGTTCTTC. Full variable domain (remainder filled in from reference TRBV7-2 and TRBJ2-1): GAGVSQSPSNKVTEKGKDVELRCDPISGHTALYWYRQSLGQGLEFLIYFQGNSAPDKSGLPSDRFSAERTGGSVSTLTIQRTQQEDSAVYLCASSLIPSGTQGEQFFGPGTRLTVL.

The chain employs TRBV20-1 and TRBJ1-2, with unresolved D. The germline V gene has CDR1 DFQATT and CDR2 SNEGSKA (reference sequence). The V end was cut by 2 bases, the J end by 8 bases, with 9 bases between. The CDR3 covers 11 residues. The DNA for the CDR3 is TGCAGTGCTAGACCCAACTGGGGCTACACCTTC. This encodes CSARPNWGYTF.